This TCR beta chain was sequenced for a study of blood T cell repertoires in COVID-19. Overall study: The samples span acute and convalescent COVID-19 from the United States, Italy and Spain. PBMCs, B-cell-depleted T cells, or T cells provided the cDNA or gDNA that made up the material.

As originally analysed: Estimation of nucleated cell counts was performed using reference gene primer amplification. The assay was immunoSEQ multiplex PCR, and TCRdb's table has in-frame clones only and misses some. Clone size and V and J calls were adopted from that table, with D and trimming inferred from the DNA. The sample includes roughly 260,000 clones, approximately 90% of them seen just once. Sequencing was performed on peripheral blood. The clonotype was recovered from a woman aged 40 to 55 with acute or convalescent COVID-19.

CDR3 coding DNA: TGTGCCAGCTCATTACAGGGGGTGTACAATGAGCAGTTCTTC. It encodes CASSLQGVYNEQFF. V and J are TRBV18 and TRBJ2-1; 8 positions match TRBD1. V was pared by 5 bases and J by 4 bases, with 4 bases of the junction left unmatched. The V gene's germline CDR1 is KGHSH and CDR2 LQKENI. CDR3 length: 14 amino acids.